The 8 T cell receptor beta chains presented below share a single source sample, sequenced in a study of PD-1 blockade in classical Hodgkin lymphoma. Produced via immunoSEQ multiplex PCR; TCRdb's table is partial and in-frame only. The sample shows about 28,000 clones, roughly 80% of them seen only once. Relapse after autologous stem cell transplantation occurred in every patient, and brentuximab vedotin exposure varied. The sequencing here drew on peripheral blood mononuclear cells (PBMCs), taken before the second cycle of nivolumab. The receptors derive from a human donor with classical Hodgkin lymphoma.

This clone was detected once. J is TRBJ2-5 and V is TRBV18; D tentatively fits TRBD1 or TRBD2 (5 bases each). CDR1 KGHSH and CDR2 LQKENI come from the germline V gene. The V and J ends lost 3 bases and 4 bases respectively, with 15 bases between them. The CDR3 loop spans 15 amino acids. For the CDR3, the DNA is TGTGCCAGCTCACCGATGGGGCTAGCAGCAGAGACCCAGTACTTC. This codes for CASSPMGLAAETQYF.

J is TRBJ1-1 and V is TRBV30; 8 bases are shared with TRBD1. With V trimmed by 2 bases and J by 0 bases, 11 bases remained unmatched. Germline CDR1 is GTSNPN and CDR2 is SVGIG (reference sequence). The CDR3 covers 17 residues. The DNA for the CDR3 is TGTGCCTGGAGTATTCCCCGACAGGGGAGGCTGAACACTGAAGCTTTCTTT. It specifies CAWSIPRQGRLNTEAFF.

The CDR3 region has the DNA TGTGCCAGCAGCTTGAGGGGAGGACTCAACACCGGGGAGCTGTTTTTT. It encodes CASSLRGGLNTGELFF. The chain combines TRBV7-2 with TRBJ2-2; a possible D gene is TRBD2 (6 bases). From germline, CDR1 is SGHTA and CDR2 FQGNSA. V shed 3 bases and J shed 2 bases, with 13 bases lying between them. The CDR3 totals 16 residues.

A few counts support this clone. The CDR3 region is CASSQGGASVQETQYF. The CDR3 DNA reads TGTGCCAGCAGCCAGGGGGGGGCTAGCGTACAAGAGACCCAGTACTTC. The chain has TRBV4-2 and TRBJ2-5, with TRBD2 as a possible D gene (7 bases). The germline V gene encodes CDR1 LGHNA and CDR2 YNFKEQ. Deletions cut 3 bases from V and 2 bases from J, with 16 bases between. The CDR3 covers 16 residues.

This chain uses TRBV29-1 with TRBJ1-2; 9 bases are shared with TRBD1. J gave up 5 bases and V 6 bases, and 13 bases lay outside the gene matches. The CDR3 length is 15 residues. Germline CDR1 SQVTM, CDR2 ANQGSEA. The CDR3 is CSVPRGQGQGYGYTF. Here the CDR3 DNA reads TGCAGCGTACCTAGGGGACAGGGCCAGGGATATGGCTACACCTTC.

The chain carries TRBV4-3 and TRBJ1-4; the D gene is possibly TRBD1 (5 bases). The germline V gene has CDR1 LGHNA and CDR2 YSLEER. The CDR3 extends over 15 amino acids. Between the trimmed V and J ends, which lost 4 bases and 4 bases, there was a span of 13 bases. In DNA, the CDR3 is TGCGCCAGCAGCCCAAGGGGATCGGGTAATGAAAAACTGTTTTTT. Protein sequence: CASSPRGSGNEKLFF.

The V gene is TRBV9, the J gene TRBJ2-3; 12 bases line up with TRBD2. Unmatched junction bases numbered 5, after V lost 3 bases and J lost 3 bases. CDR1 SGDLS and CDR2 YYNGEE come from the germline V gene. The CDR3 has 16 amino acids. The CDR3 DNA reads TGTGCCAGCAGCGCCCGACTAGCGGGAGCTACAGATACGCAGTATTTT. It specifies CASSARLAGATDTQYF.

This clone is deemed medium-sized. V usage is TRBV29-1 and J usage is TRBJ2-2; D might be TRBD1 or TRBD2, each matching 5 bases. Germline lookup yields CDR1 SQVTM and CDR2 ANQGSEA. V lost 3 bases, J lost 1 base, and 9 bases lay in between. This CDR3 is built from 14 residues. The CDR3 DNA reads as TGCAGCGTTGACGGGGCCGTGAACACCGGGGAGCTGTTTTTT. This encodes CSVDGAVNTGELFF.